This TCR beta chain stems from a study of blood T cells in healthy people across ages. Study-wide results and caveats: As age increased, TCR beta diversity per million T cells fell in a roughly linear fashion.

The CDR3 sequence is 16 residues long. The germline gives CDR1 MNHEY, CDR2 SMNVEV (reference sequence). Trimming removed 7 bases from V and 2 bases from J, with 15 bases in between. In this sample, this clonotype turned up a few times. No antigen is known for it. Together with a sample-barcoded 5' primer, a J-beta primer mix was included in a second PCR lasting about 7 to 11 cycles. MiXCR was run by TCRdb on the 5' RACE reads, yielding one entry per CDR3 protein. Among 1.5 million to 2 million distinct CDR3 sequences listed, 34% were seen once. Ranging in age from roughly 6 to 90, the donors were healthy Caucasian individuals from Russia.

This chain connects TRBV27 to TRBJ2-6; D may be TRBD1 or TRBD2 (5 bases each). This clonotype originated in a woman aged 25-40 years in good health. The sample taken for sequencing was blood. DNA of the CDR3: TGTGCCAGCATTCCGGGACGGGTCGCTGGGGCCAACGTCCTGACTTTC. This gives the protein CASIPGRVAGANVLTF.